This T cell receptor beta chain was identified in a study of T cell changes during pregnancy in multiple sclerosis (dated by TCRdb to the late 2010s). For the study in its entirety: The study looked at changes in the T cell repertoire across pregnancy in women with multiple sclerosis.

Sequences SGHNT (CDR1) and YENEEA (CDR2) are obtained from the germline V gene. At the junction V is shortened by 5 bases and J by 5 bases; bases outside the gene matches: 13. The CDR3 runs 16 amino acids, cysteine and phenylalanine included. The retained sequence is limited to the CDR3, 48 bases, with the frame set at the first base. Concerning this clone: What this receptor recognizes is not known. It has no much larger one-base neighbor in the sample; base qualities were not kept.

The receptor library was made with the immunoSEQ multiplex PCR assay. TCRdb's version of the immuneACCESS table is confined to in-frame rearrangements and falls short of the full clone set. An unresolved V gene accounts for under half of the shortfall where checked; the remainder is of unknown origin. This sample holds over 30,000 clones; around 91% were observed only once. The top ten constitute 0.65% to 0.85% of the sample. The rearrangement combines TRBV11-3 with TRBJ1-1; 8 bases in between match TRBD1. This sequence was found in a female donor in good health, enrolled as a control in a pregnancy study. Sequences were derived from CD4+ T cells from peripheral blood mononuclear cells, sampled in the second trimester of pregnancy. The CDR3: CASSLGARDRRTEAFF. The DNA sequence is given as TGTGCCAGCAGCCTGGGGGCCCGGGACAGGCGGACTGAAGCTTTCTTT. With the portions outside the CDR3 filled from the reference TRBV11-3 and TRBJ1-1 genes, the complete variable region becomes EAGVVQSPRYKIIEKKQPVAFWCNPISGHNTLYWYLQNLGQGPELLIRYENEEAVDDSQLPKDRFSAERLKGVDSTLKIQPAELGDSAVYLCASSLGARDRRTEAFFGQGTRLTVV.